This is a list of T cell receptor beta chains from one sample in a study of T cell responses to AZD1222 COVID-19 vaccine. TCRdb keeps only in-frame clones here, not all; method: immunoSEQ multiplex PCR. The sample shows fewer than 200,000 clones, about 91% of them seen only once. The source was peripheral blood, collected 28 days after the second AZD1222 dose. The receptors originated from an adult who received the AZD1222 COVID-19 vaccine. The CDR3 runs from the conserved cysteine through the conserved F or W. A D gene is named only where the DNA matches it firmly. Clone size appears in some rows only: once, few, many, or a class for an expanded clone.

j_gene,d_gene,abundance,v_gene,CDR3nt,CDR3aa
TRBJ1-3,-,-,TRBV3-1/TRBV3-2,TGTGCCAGCAGCCAAGTGCATTTCGGGGGAGGAAACACCATATATTTT,CASSQVHFGGGNTIYF
TRBJ1-6,-,-,TRBV27,TGTGCCAGCAGGAGACGAGGGAATCGGTCACCCCTCCACTTT,CASRRRGNRSPLHF
TRBJ2-7,-,-,TRBV2,TGTGCCAGCCTAGCCCAAGCGCAATCCTACGAGCAGTACTTC,CASLAQAQSYEQYF
TRBJ1-3,TRBD1,-,TRBV5-5,TGTGCCAGCAGCTTGGACAGGGGGTTATCTGGAAACACCATATATTTT,CASSLDRGLSGNTIYF
TRBJ1-1,TRBD1,-,TRBV5-4,TGTGCCAGCACCGGGACAGGGGCCTACCCGAACACTGAAGCTTTCTTT,CASTGTGAYPNTEAFF
TRBJ2-2,-,-,TRBV7-7,TGTGCTAGCAGCTCCGGACGTCCGAACACCGGGGAGCTGTTTTTT,CASSSGRPNTGELFF
TRBJ2-3,-,-,TRBV5-1,TGCGCCAGCAGCTTTATCACAGATACGCAGTATTTT,CASSFITDTQYF
TRBJ1-2,TRBD1,-,TRBV6-5,TGTGCCAGCAGCCGGACAGGGTTAGATGGCTACACCTTC,CASSRTGLDGYTF
TRBJ1-4,-,-,TRBV30,TGTGCCTGGAGCACAGGTTTTCAGGAAAAACTGTTTTTT,CAWSTGFQEKLFF
TRBJ1-1,-,-,TRBV6-1,TGTGCCAGCAGTGAATCCGGTCCGAACACTGAAGCTTTCTTT,CASSESGPNTEAFF
TRBJ2-3,TRBD2,once,TRBV16,TGTGCCAGCAACCAGCGGGGAGGGGCGGATACGCAGTATTTT,CASNQRGGADTQYF
TRBJ2-5,TRBD2,-,TRBV4-3,TGCGCCAGCAGCCCCGGGACTAGCGGGGGGATGGAGACCCAGTACTTC,CASSPGTSGGMETQYF
TRBJ1-5,-,-,TRBV29-1,TGCAGCGTTGGGAGCGGGAATCAGCCCCAGCATTTT,CSVGSGNQPQHF
TRBJ2-2,TRBD2,-,TRBV7-2,TGTGCCAGCAGCTCCACGGGACTAGCGGGGATTGTCGCCGGGGAGCTGTTTTTT,CASSSTGLAGIVAGELFF
TRBJ2-5,-,-,TRBV30,TGTGCCTGGAGTGTACAACGGACACTCCTCTGGGAGACCCAGTACTTC,CAWSVQRTLLWETQYF
TRBJ2-7,-,-,TRBV7-3,TGTGCCAGCAGCTTCAGTCCGAGGGGGGAGCAGTACTTC,CASSFSPRGEQYF
TRBJ1-4,TRBD1,-,TRBV6-5,TGTGCCAGCAGTCCTTACAGGGGCCGTAATGAAAAACTGTTTTTT,CASSPYRGRNEKLFF
TRBJ2-5,TRBD1,-,TRBV7-9,TGTGCCAGCAGCCAAGCCCCCCCCGGACAGGAGAAAGAGACCCAGTACTTC,CASSQAPPGQEKETQYF